The 27 T cell receptor beta chains presented below share a single source sample, sequenced in a study of CD8 T cells in Susac syndrome. RNA in amounts of about 0.45 to 1 ug was reverse transcribed with random hexamers. TCRdb processed the immunoSEQ multiplex PCR reads anew with MiXCR; each CDR3 protein has one entry. Of approximately 200,000 distinct CDR3 sequences in the sample, approximately 95% were seen once. The specimen was CD4+ T cells from PBMCs. The receptor source for this set is a human donor with multiple sclerosis.

The CDR3 nucleotides are TGCAGCGTTGGTGGCCGCGCGGACACTGAAGCTTTCTTT. It yields the protein CSVGGRADTEAFF. This chain links TRBV29-1 with TRBJ1-1; D not resolved. Germline-derived CDR1 and CDR2 are SQVTM and ANQGSEA. Trimming took off 4 bases at V and 3 bases at J, with 12 bases between the two ends. This CDR3 contains 13 residues.

CDR3 sequence (DNA): TGTGCCAGCAGTTTCACCTCGGGGGCTAGTAATGAAAAACTGTTTTTT. Its protein is CASSFTSGASNEKLFF. V gene TRBV7-8 combines with J gene TRBJ1-4; possible D gene TRBD1, 6 bases. The CDR3 is 16 amino acids. The V end lost 6 bases, the J end lost 4 bases, and 18 bases lay between the germline ends. In germline, CDR1 is SGHVS, CDR2 FQNEAQ. The variable domain in full, completed from reference TRBV7-8 and TRBJ1-4, reads GAGVSQSPRYKVAKRGQDVALRCDPISGHVSLFWYQQALGQGPEFLTYFQNEAQLDKSGLPSDRFFAERPEGSVSTLKIQRTQQEDSAVYLCASSFTSGASNEKLFFGSGTQLSVL.

This sequence joins TRBV3-1 and TRBJ2-5, with a possible D match to TRBD2 (6 bases). Trimming cost V 6 bases and J 2 bases, with 16 bases left between them. CDR1 is LGHDT, CDR2 YNNKEL, per germline (reference sequence). The CDR3 is made up of 15 amino acids. The CDR3 spells CASSPGTAEQETQYF. For the CDR3, the DNA is TGTGCCAGCAGTCCCGGGACTGCTGAACAAGAGACCCAGTACTTC.

This clonotype was seen just once. This chain joins TRBV29-1 and TRBJ1-2, with D possibly being TRBD1 (6 bases). CDR1 and CDR2 (germline): SQVTM, ANQGSEA. The CDR3 totals 14 residues. The V end was cut by 5 bases, the J end by 4 bases, with 17 bases between. This CDR3 is CSVSTGPGSYGYTF. CDR3 sequence (DNA): TGCAGCGTTTCGACAGGCCCCGGGTCCTATGGCTACACCTTC.

This chain links TRBV9 with TRBJ1-2; perhaps TRBD1 as D (5 bases). The CDR3 length is 13 residues. Germline loops: CDR1 SGDLS, CDR2 YYNGEE. Trimming took 3 bases from V and 3 from J, leaving 9 bases between them. The CDR3, as DNA: TGTGCCAGCAGCGCAAGGGGCGACTATGGCTACACCTTC. Residues: CASSARGDYGYTF.

J is TRBJ2-3 and V is TRBV20-1, with a possible D match to TRBD2 (5 bases). Germline loops: CDR1 DFQATT, CDR2 SNEGSKA (reference sequence). Trimming removed 6 bases at V and 0 bases at J, with 13 bases between. CDR3 length equals 14 residues. Written as DNA, the CDR3 is TGCAGTGCCACTACCGGGATCAGCACAGATACGCAGTATTTT. This encodes CSATTGISTDTQYF.

V and J are TRBV29-1 and TRBJ1-1, with TRBD1 as a possible D gene (5 bases). The CDR3 consists of 13 residues. V lost 3 bases, J lost 1 base, and 9 bases lay in between. The germline V gene has CDR1 SQVTM and CDR2 ANQGSEA. The CDR3 region has the DNA TGCAGCGTTGACCGGCAGGGGAACACTGAAGCTTTCTTT. Translation: CSVDRQGNTEAFF.

This chain links TRBV18 with TRBJ2-3; no firm D call. V lost 2 bases and J lost 5, with 5 bases in between. This CDR3 has 12 residues. Looked up from germline, CDR1 is KGHSH and CDR2 is LQKENI. The CDR3 DNA is TGTGCCAGCTCACCAGTTGTAGATACGCAGTATTTT. Translation gives CASSPVVDTQYF.

This sequence joins TRBV5-4 and TRBJ2-1; TRBD2 matches 8 bases. Germline CDR1 is SGHNT and CDR2 is YYREEE (reference sequence). With V trimmed by 4 bases and J by 0 bases, 6 bases remained unmatched. The CDR3 contains 16 residues. CDR3 sequence reads: CASSLLAGGSYNEQFF. The CDR3 coding sequence is TGTGCCAGCAGCCTACTCGCGGGGGGCTCCTACAATGAGCAGTTCTTC.

The V call is TRBV29-1, the J call TRBJ2-2, with D possibly TRBD1 on 7 matching bases. Looked up from germline, CDR1 is SQVTM and CDR2 is ANQGSEA. V was clipped by 5 bases and J by 4 bases, with 14 bases between them. This CDR3 comprises 14 residues. CDR3 coding DNA: TGCAGCGTTAGGTCAGGGGGGTCCACCGGGGAGCTGTTTTTT. It is translated as CSVRSGGSTGELFF.

This rearrangement joins TRBV30 to TRBJ2-1; D remains ambiguous. The germline CDR1 and CDR2 sequences are GTSNPN and SVGIG (reference sequence). Trimming removed 0 bases at V and 0 bases at J, with 12 bases between. CDR3 size: 16 residues. The CDR3, as DNA: TGTGCCTGGAGTGTACGGCAGGTGAGCTCCTACAATGAGCAGTTCTTC. Amino acids: CAWSVRQVSSYNEQFF. Combining the CDR3 with reference TRBV30 and TRBJ2-1 gives the whole variable domain SQTIHQWPATLVQPVGSPLSLECTVEGTSNPNLYWYRQAAGRGLQLLFYSVGIGQISSEVPQNLSASRPQDRQFILSSKKLLLSDSGFYLCAWSVRQVSSYNEQFFGPGTRLTVL.

V is TRBV12-3 or TRBV12-4 and J is TRBJ2-1; 10 nucleotides line up with TRBD2. The CDR3 runs 15 residues. The trim removed 5 bases at V and 3 bases at J, leaving 4 bases unmatched. CDR3: CASSPSGGNYNEQFF. CDR3 coding DNA: TGTGCCAGCAGTCCTAGCGGGGGAAACTACAATGAGCAGTTCTTC.

The CDR3 sequence: CASSSSVDTQYF. The CDR3 DNA reads as TGTGCCAGCAGCTCCTCCGTCGATACGCAGTATTTT. The V call is TRBV11-2, the J call TRBJ2-3; no clear D. The germline V gene has CDR1 SGHAT and CDR2 FQNNGV. The V end was cut by 4 bases, the J end by 6 bases, with 8 bases between. The CDR3 sequence is 12 residues long. Full variable domain (rest looked up from reference TRBV11-2 and TRBJ2-3): EAGVAQSPRYKIIEKRQSVAFWCNPISGHATLYWYQQILGQGPKLLIQFQNNGVVDDSQLPKDRFSAERLKGVDSTLKIQPAKLEDSAVYLCASSSSVDTQYFGPGTRLTVL.

This sequence joins TRBV20-1 and TRBJ1-4; D is unresolved. Germline V gene lookup returns CDR1 DFQATT and CDR2 SNEGSKA (reference sequence). V lost 0 bases to trimming and J lost 8 bases, with 10 bases between them. CDR3 length equals 13 residues. DNA of the CDR3: TGCAGTGCTAGAGATCGTTCTTTCGAAAAACTGTTTTTT. Translated, it gives CSARDRSFEKLFF.

The chain uses TRBV3-1 and TRBJ1-3, with 7 bases matching TRBD1. Germline lookup yields CDR1 LGHDT and CDR2 YNNKEL (reference sequence). Trimming removed 1 base from V and 8 bases from J; junction bases left unmatched: 2. The CDR3 length is 13 residues. The CDR3 spells CASSQGQGDTIYF. CDR3 in DNA: TGTGCCAGCAGCCAAGGACAGGGAGACACCATATATTTT. The variable domain in full, completed from reference TRBV3-1 and TRBJ1-3, reads DTAVSQTPKYLVTQMGNDKSIKCEQNLGHDTMYWYKQDSKKFLKIMFSYNNKELIINETVPNRFSPKSPDKAHLNLHINSLELGDSAVYFCASSQGQGDTIYFGEGSWLTVV.

This chain links TRBV12-3 or TRBV12-4 with TRBJ2-7; D might be TRBD1 (6 bases). This CDR3 region has 12 residues. Between the trimmed V and J ends, which lost 5 bases and 12 bases, there was a span of 17 bases. CDR3 bases: TGTGCCAGCAGTCAAAGTTCGACAGGCAGGTACTTC. Protein product: CASSQSSTGRYF.

This clonotype was found once. This sequence joins TRBV20-1 and TRBJ1-6, with 9 bases matching TRBD1. The CDR3 has 15 residues. V lost 0 bases, J lost 12 bases, and 9 bases stayed unmatched. Germline CDR1 and CDR2: DFQATT and SNEGSKA (reference sequence). The CDR3, as DNA: TGCAGTGCTAGAGATGGGCGGACAGGGGAAGGACCCCTCCACTTT. It codes for CSARDGRTGEGPLHF.

The rearrangement joins TRBV18 to TRBJ2-3; D gene uncertain. V shed 2 bases and J shed 0 bases, with 9 bases lying between them. This CDR3 comprises 15 residues. From germline, CDR1 is KGHSH and CDR2 LQKENI. The CDR3 loop reads CASSPGPISTDTQYF. The CDR3 nucleotides are TGTGCCAGCTCACCAGGCCCAATAAGCACAGATACGCAGTATTTT.

Here the CDR3 reads CASSYSPTSGVYNEQFF. The CDR3, as DNA: TGTGCCAGCAGTTACTCCCCTACTAGCGGAGTTTACAATGAGCAGTTCTTC. This chain uses TRBV6-5 with TRBJ2-1; the match to TRBD2 covers 8 bases. Trimming removed 0 bases from V and 4 bases from J; junction bases left unmatched: 8. From germline, CDR1 is MNHEY and CDR2 SVGAGI. The CDR3 has 17 amino acids.

The chain recombines TRBV18 with TRBJ2-7; TRBD1 matches 10 bases. CDR1 and CDR2 from the germline V gene are KGHSH and LQKENI. V lost 5 bases, J lost 6 bases, and 4 bases stayed unmatched. CDR3 size: 13 residues. CDR3 DNA sequence: TGTGCCAGCTCAGGGACAGGGGTTCGCGAGCAGTACTTC. Its translation is CASSGTGVREQYF.

The chain employs TRBV20-1 and TRBJ2-3; D may be TRBD1 (5 bases). This CDR3 region has 14 residues. V was cut by 2 bases and J by 1 base, with 10 bases left in between. The germline CDR1 and CDR2 sequences are DFQATT and SNEGSKA (reference sequence). The CDR3 is CSARPPTGTDTQYF. For the CDR3, the DNA is TGCAGTGCTAGACCCCCGACAGGCACAGATACGCAGTATTTT.

V and J are TRBV12-5 and TRBJ2-3, with D possibly matching TRBD1 (6 bases). Trimming cost V 0 bases and J 6 bases, with 13 bases left between them. CDR1 is LGHNT, CDR2 FRNRAP, per germline. The CDR3 length is 15 residues. CDR3 DNA: TGTGCTAGTGGTTTGGTACTAGGGGGTGGGGATACGCAGTATTTT. It yields the protein CASGLVLGGGDTQYF.

This clonotype was observed once. The chain is built from TRBV30 and TRBJ1-1, with D possibly matching TRBD1 (6 bases). V lost 2 bases, J lost 3 bases, and 10 bases lay in between. Germline V gene sequence: CDR1 GTSNPN, CDR2 SVGIG (reference sequence). The CDR3 contains 13 residues. The CDR3 loop is CAWSPGVDTEAFF. CDR3 sequence (DNA): TGTGCCTGGAGTCCAGGGGTCGACACTGAAGCTTTCTTT. The full variable domain, with the rest looked up from reference TRBV30 and TRBJ1-1, is SQTIHQWPATLVQPVGSPLSLECTVEGTSNPNLYWYRQAAGRGLQLLFYSVGIGQISSEVPQNLSASRPQDRQFILSSKKLLLSDSGFYLCAWSPGVDTEAFFGQGTRLTVV.

The rearrangement uses TRBV3-1 and TRBJ2-2, with no clear D. V was cut by 4 bases and J by 1 base, with 4 bases left in between. The germline V gene encodes CDR1 LGHDT and CDR2 YNNKEL (reference sequence). The CDR3 covers 13 residues. CDR3 nucleotides: TGTGCCAGCAGCCCAAAGAACACCGGGGAGCTGTTTTTT. Protein sequence: CASSPKNTGELFF. Complete variable domain (other parts from reference TRBV3-1 and TRBJ2-2): DTAVSQTPKYLVTQMGNDKSIKCEQNLGHDTMYWYKQDSKKFLKIMFSYNNKELIINETVPNRFSPKSPDKAHLNLHINSLELGDSAVYFCASSPKNTGELFFGEGSRLTVL.

The CDR3 is CASSPDFSGTEAFF. In DNA form, the CDR3 reads TGTGCCAGCAGCCCAGATTTTTCAGGAACTGAAGCTTTCTTT. This rearrangement joins TRBV3-1 to TRBJ1-1; D is undetermined. The CDR3 length is 14 residues. V lost 4 bases and J lost 5, with 14 bases in between. The germline gives CDR1 LGHDT, CDR2 YNNKEL (reference sequence).

The chain has TRBV20-1 and TRBJ1-2; D gene unclear. The CDR3 is made up of 9 amino acids. V was pared by 5 bases and J by 7 bases, with 5 bases between. Germline CDR1 reads DFQATT; CDR2 reads SNEGSKA (reference sequence). CDR3: CSAAAGYTF. The CDR3 DNA follows: TGCAGTGCTGCAGCTGGCTACACCTTC.

This clonotype showed up just once. The rearrangement uses TRBV29-1 and TRBJ2-5, with 14 positions matching TRBD2. The V segment lost 6 bases and the J segment 3 bases; nucleotides outside the gene matches: 6. This CDR3 contains 15 residues. Germline loops: CDR1 SQVTM, CDR2 ANQGSEA. CDR3 loop: CSVERGLAGEETQYF. In nucleotides, the CDR3 is TGCAGCGTAGAACGGGGACTAGCGGGGGAAGAGACCCAGTACTTC.